This TCR beta chain was sequenced for a study of cytomegalovirus exposure and HLA in healthy donors. In regard to this clone: Its antigen remains unidentified.

Findings and caveats of the study: A later analysis associated 16,951 TCR beta sequences with HLA alleles at a 0.05 false discovery rate.

Researchers ran the PCR with 60 Vbeta and 13 Jbeta primers. The data were produced by immunoSEQ multiplex PCR, yet TCRdb's version contains in-frame clones alone and is incomplete. Of around 110,000 clones in the sample, about three quarters were seen once. The TCR sequence derives from a woman aged 45-65 years in good health and CMV-seropositive. The sample comprised PBMCs.

CDR3 protein: CASSPWDFLTDTQYF. The CDR3 coding sequence is TGTGCCAGCAGTCCATGGGACTTTCTCACAGATACGCAGTATTTT. The chain is built from TRBV27 and TRBJ2-3; TRBD2 is a possible D gene (6 bases). The V and J ends lost 5 bases and 2 bases respectively, with 14 bases between them. Germline CDR1 reads MNHEY; CDR2 reads SMNVEV (reference sequence). CDR3 length: 15 amino acids.